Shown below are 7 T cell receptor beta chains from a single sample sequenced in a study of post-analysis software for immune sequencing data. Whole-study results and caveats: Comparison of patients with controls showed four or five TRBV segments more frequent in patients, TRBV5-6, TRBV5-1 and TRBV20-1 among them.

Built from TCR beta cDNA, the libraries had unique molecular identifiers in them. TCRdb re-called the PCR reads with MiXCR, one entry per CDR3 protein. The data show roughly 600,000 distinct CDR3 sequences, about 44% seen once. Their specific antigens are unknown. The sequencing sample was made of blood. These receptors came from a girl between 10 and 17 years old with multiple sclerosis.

CDR3 sequence: CASSSAARASSTDTQYF. CDR3 bases: TGTGCCAGCAGTTCGGCGGCGCGGGCCTCAAGCACAGATACGCAGTATTTT. V gene TRBV25-1 combines with J gene TRBJ2-3; TRBD2 might be the D (5 bases). The CDR3 is made up of 17 amino acids. Germline CDR1 MGHDK, CDR2 SYGVNS. Trimming stripped 5 bases from V and 0 bases from J, with 18 bases between.

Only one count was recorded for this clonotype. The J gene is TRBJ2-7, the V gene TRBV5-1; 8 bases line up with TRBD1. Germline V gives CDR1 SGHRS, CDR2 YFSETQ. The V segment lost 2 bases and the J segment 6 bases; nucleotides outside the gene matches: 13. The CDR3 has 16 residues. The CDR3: CASSFVTGQGMVEQYF. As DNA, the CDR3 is TGCGCCAGCAGCTTCGTGACAGGACAGGGAATGGTCGAGCAGTACTTC.

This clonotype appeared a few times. CDR3 coding DNA: TGTGCCAGCAGTGCACAGGCTAGGAGGGATACGCAGTATTTT. Translated: CASSAQARRDTQYF. This sequence joins TRBV6-2 or TRBV6-3 and TRBJ2-3, with D perhaps assigned TRBD1 or TRBD2 (5 bases each). Germline loops: CDR1 MNHEY, CDR2 SVGEGT. This CDR3 is 14 amino acids long. V lost 5 bases, J lost 6 bases, and 15 bases lay in between.

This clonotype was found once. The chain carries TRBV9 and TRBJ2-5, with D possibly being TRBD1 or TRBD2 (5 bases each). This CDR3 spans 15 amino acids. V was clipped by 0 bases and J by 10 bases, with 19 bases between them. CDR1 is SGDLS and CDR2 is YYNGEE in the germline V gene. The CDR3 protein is CASSVASGPGRDQYF. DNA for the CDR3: TGTGCCAGCAGCGTAGCCTCTGGGCCGGGACGTGACCAGTACTTC.

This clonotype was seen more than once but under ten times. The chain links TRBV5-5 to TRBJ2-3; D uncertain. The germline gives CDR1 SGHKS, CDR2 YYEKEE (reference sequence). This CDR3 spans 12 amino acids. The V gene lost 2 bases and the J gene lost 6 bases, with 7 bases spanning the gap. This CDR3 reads CASSLKLDTQYF. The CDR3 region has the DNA TGTGCCAGCAGCTTAAAGTTGGATACGCAGTATTTT.

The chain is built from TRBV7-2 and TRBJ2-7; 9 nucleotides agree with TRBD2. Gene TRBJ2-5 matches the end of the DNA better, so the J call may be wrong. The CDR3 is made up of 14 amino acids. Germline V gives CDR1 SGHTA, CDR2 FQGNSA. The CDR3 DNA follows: TGTGCCAGCAGCCAGACTAGCGGAATAGAGACCCAGTACTTC. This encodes CASSQTSGIETQYF.

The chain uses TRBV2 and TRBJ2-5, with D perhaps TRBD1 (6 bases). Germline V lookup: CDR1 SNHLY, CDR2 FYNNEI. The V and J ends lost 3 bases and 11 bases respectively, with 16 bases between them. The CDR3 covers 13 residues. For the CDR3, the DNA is TGTGCCAGCAGTGACCTAGGGTCAGGGGAGCAGTACTTC. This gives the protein CASSDLGSGEQYF.